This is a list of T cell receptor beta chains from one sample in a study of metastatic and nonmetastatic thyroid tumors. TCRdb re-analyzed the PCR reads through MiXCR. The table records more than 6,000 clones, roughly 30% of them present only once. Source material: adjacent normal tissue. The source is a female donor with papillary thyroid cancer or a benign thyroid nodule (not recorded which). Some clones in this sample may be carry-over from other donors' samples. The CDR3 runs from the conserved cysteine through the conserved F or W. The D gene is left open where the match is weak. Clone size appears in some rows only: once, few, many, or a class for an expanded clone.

cdr3_aa: CASSLGHSSLYEQYF
cdr3_nt: TGTGCCAGCAGCTTAGGCCACTCTAGCCTCTACGAGCAGTACTTC
clone_size: .
v_call: TRBV11-2
d_call: .
j_call: TRBJ2-7

cdr3_aa: CASSADTQYF
cdr3_nt: TGTGCCAGCAGTGCAGATACGCAGTATTTT
clone_size: few
v_call: TRBV25-1
d_call: .
j_call: TRBJ2-3

cdr3_aa: CASTGYLSTGELFF
cdr3_nt: TGTGCCAGCACGGGGTACCTTAGCACCGGGGAGCTGTTTTTT
clone_size: .
v_call: TRBV2
d_call: .
j_call: TRBJ2-2

cdr3_aa: CASSPLAGASYNEQFF
cdr3_nt: TGTGCCAGCAGTCCCCTCGCCGGGGCCTCCTACAATGAGCAGTTCTTC
clone_size: .
v_call: TRBV28
d_call: .
j_call: TRBJ2-1

cdr3_aa: CASSQDLDRSETQYF
cdr3_nt: TGCGCCAGCAGCCAAGATCTGGATAGAAGTGAGACCCAGTACTTC
clone_size: medium-sized
v_call: TRBV4-3
d_call: .
j_call: TRBJ2-5

cdr3_aa: CASSVSYEQYF
cdr3_nt: TGTGCCAGCAGCGTAAGCTACGAGCAGTACTTC
clone_size: .
v_call: TRBV11-2
d_call: .
j_call: TRBJ2-7

cdr3_aa: CASSYDYTF
cdr3_nt: TGTGCCAGCAGCTATGACTACACCTTC
clone_size: few
v_call: TRBV5-1
d_call: .
j_call: TRBJ1-2

cdr3_aa: CASSEVLAGKTQYF
cdr3_nt: TGTGCCAGCAGTGAGGTATTAGCGGGAAAGACCCAGTACTTC
clone_size: medium-sized
v_call: TRBV2
d_call: TRBD2
j_call: TRBJ2-5

cdr3_aa: CASTGQGMFDSGANVLTF
cdr3_nt: TGTGCCAGCACCGGACAGGGGATGTTTGACTCTGGGGCCAACGTCCTGACTTTC
clone_size: .
v_call: TRBV6-5
d_call: TRBD1
j_call: TRBJ2-6

cdr3_aa: CASRPPGSSYNSPLHF
cdr3_nt: TGTGCCAGCAGACCCCCGGGGAGCTCCTATAATTCACCCCTCCACTTT
clone_size: .
v_call: TRBV28
d_call: .
j_call: TRBJ1-6

cdr3_aa: CASSIIAGGGETQYF
cdr3_nt: TGTGCCAGCAGCATTATAGCGGGGGGCGGGGAGACCCAGTACTTC
clone_size: medium-sized
v_call: TRBV7-8
d_call: TRBD2
j_call: TRBJ2-5

cdr3_aa: CSARVTGTDTQYF
cdr3_nt: TGCAGTGCTAGAGTTACAGGAACAGATACGCAGTATTTT
clone_size: medium-sized
v_call: TRBV20-1
d_call: .
j_call: TRBJ2-3

cdr3_aa: CASSEGQVYEQYF
cdr3_nt: TGTGCCAGCAGCGAAGGACAAGTCTACGAGCAGTACTTC
clone_size: few
v_call: TRBV11-2
d_call: .
j_call: TRBJ2-7

cdr3_aa: CSARLANYEQYF
cdr3_nt: TGCAGTGCTAGACTAGCGAACTACGAGCAGTACTTC
clone_size: many
v_call: TRBV20-1
d_call: .
j_call: TRBJ2-7

cdr3_aa: CASSLVSQGGNQPQHF
cdr3_nt: TGTGCCAGCAGCTTAGTCAGTCAGGGGGGCAATCAGCCCCAGCATTTT
clone_size: .
v_call: TRBV11-1
d_call: TRBD1
j_call: TRBJ1-5

cdr3_aa: CASSQEVGQVQYF
cdr3_nt: TGCGCCAGCAGCCAAGAGGTAGGGCAGGTGCAGTACTTC
clone_size: .
v_call: TRBV4-1
d_call: .
j_call: TRBJ2-7